This T cell receptor beta chain stems from a study of T cells in narcolepsy. Profiling relied on immunoSEQ multiplex PCR, and the TCRdb table lists in-frame clones only, not all of them. Found here are roughly 38,000 clones, roughly 84% of them singletons; the top ten hold roughly 1.7%. Germline trimming cut 2 bases from V and 5 bases from J; bases unmatched to any gene: 8. The CDR3 loop spans 17 amino acids. Looked up from germline, CDR1 is SGHRS and CDR2 is YFSETQ. The sequenced material came from CD45RA- memory CD4+ T cells from PBMCs. The V and J genes are TRBV5-1 and TRBJ2-1; 12 nucleotides match TRBD2. The TCR was taken from a human donor with narcolepsy. The CDR3 DNA follows: TGCGCCAGCAGCTTATACCCACTAGCGGGGGGCAACAATGAGCAGTTCTTC. Residues: CASSLYPLAGGNNEQFF.